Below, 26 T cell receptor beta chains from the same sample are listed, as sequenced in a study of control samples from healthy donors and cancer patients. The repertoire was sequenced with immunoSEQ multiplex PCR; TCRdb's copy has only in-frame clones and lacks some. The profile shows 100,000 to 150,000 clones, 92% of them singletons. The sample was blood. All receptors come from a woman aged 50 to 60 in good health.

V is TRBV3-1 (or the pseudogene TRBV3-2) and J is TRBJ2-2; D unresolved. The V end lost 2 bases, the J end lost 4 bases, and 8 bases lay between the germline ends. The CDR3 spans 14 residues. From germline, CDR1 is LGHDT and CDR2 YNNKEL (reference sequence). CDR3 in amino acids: CASSQFVSTGELFF. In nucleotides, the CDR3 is TGTGCCAGCAGCCAATTTGTGAGCACCGGGGAGCTGTTTTTT.

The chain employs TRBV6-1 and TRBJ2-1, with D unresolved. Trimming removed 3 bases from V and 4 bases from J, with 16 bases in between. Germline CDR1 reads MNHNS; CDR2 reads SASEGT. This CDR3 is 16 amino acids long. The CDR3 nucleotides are TGTGCCAGCAGTGACACCAAGTGGCTGAAATACAATGAGCAGTTCTTC. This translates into CASSDTKWLKYNEQFF.

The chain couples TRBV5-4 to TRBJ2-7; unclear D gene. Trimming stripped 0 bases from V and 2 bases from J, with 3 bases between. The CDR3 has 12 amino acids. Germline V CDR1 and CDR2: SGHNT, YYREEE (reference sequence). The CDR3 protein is CASSLDAYEQYF. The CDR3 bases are TGTGCCAGCAGCTTGGATGCCTACGAGCAGTACTTC. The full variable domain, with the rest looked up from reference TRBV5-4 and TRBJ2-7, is ETGVTQSPTHLIKTRGQQVTLRCSSQSGHNTVSWYQQALGQGPQFIFQYYREEENGRGNFPPRFSGLQFPNYSSELNVNALELDDSALYLCASSLDAYEQYFGPGTRLTVT.

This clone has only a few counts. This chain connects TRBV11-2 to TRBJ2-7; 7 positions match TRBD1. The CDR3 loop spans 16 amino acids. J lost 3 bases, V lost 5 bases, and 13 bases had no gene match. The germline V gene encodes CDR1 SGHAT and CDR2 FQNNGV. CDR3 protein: CASSQYRDSPNYEQYF. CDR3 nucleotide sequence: TGTGCCAGCAGCCAGTACCGGGACAGCCCCAACTACGAGCAGTACTTC. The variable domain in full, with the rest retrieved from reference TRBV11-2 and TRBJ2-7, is EAGVAQSPRYKIIEKRQSVAFWCNPISGHATLYWYQQILGQGPKLLIQFQNNGVVDDSQLPKDRFSAERLKGVDSTLKIQPAKLEDSAVYLCASSQYRDSPNYEQYFGPGTRLTVT.

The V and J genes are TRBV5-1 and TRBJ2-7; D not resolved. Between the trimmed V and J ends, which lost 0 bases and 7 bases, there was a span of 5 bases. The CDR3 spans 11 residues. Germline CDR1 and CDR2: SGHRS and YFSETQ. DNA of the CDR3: TGCGCCAGCAGCTTGGAAGATGAGCAGTACTTC. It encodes CASSLEDEQYF.

CDR3 protein: CASSLTIGQRDTEAFF. The CDR3 bases are TGCGCCAGCAGCTTGACGATCGGACAACGGGACACTGAAGCTTTCTTT. The chain combines TRBV5-1 with TRBJ1-1, with D possibly matching TRBD1 (5 bases). The CDR3 is made up of 16 amino acids. Trimming cost V 1 base and J 3 bases, with 16 bases left between them. CDR1 SGHRS and CDR2 YFSETQ come from the germline V gene.

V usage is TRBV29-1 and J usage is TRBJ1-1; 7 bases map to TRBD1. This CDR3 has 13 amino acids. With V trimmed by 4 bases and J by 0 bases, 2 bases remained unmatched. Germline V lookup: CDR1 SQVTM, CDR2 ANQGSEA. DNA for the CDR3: TGCAGCGTTGGGGGACAGATGAACACTGAAGCTTTCTTT. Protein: CSVGGQMNTEAFF.

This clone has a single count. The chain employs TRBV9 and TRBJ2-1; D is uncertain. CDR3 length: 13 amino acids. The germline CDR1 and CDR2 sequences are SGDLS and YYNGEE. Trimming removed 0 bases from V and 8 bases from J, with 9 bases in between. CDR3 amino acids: CASSVDPSHEQFF. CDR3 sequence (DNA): TGTGCCAGCAGCGTAGACCCCAGTCATGAGCAGTTCTTC.

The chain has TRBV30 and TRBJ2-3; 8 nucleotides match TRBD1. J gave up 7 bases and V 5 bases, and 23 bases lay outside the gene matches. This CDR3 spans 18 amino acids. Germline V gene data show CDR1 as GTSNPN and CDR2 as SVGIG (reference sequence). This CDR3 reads CAWERERGQGAGGYTQYF. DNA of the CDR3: TGTGCCTGGGAGAGGGAGAGGGGGCAGGGGGCAGGAGGTTATACGCAGTATTTT.

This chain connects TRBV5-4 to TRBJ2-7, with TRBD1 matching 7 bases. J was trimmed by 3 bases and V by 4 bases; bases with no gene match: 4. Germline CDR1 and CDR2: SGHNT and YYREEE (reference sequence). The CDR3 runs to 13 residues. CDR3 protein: CASSPRDSYEQYF. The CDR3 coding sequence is TGTGCCAGCAGCCCGAGGGACAGCTACGAGCAGTACTTC.

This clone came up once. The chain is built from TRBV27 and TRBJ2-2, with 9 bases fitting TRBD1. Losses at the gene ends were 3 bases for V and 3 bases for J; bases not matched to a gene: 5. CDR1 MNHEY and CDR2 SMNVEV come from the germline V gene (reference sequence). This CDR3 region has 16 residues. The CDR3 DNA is TGTGCCAGCAGTTTCCTCGACAGGGGGTACACCGGGGAGCTGTTTTTT. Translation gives CASSFLDRGYTGELFF.

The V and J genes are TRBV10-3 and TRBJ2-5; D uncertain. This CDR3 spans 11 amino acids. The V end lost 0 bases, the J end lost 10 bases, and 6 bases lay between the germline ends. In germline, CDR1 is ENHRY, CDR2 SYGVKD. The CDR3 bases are TGTGCCATCAGTGAGTCGGACGTCCAGTACTTC. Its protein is CAISESDVQYF.

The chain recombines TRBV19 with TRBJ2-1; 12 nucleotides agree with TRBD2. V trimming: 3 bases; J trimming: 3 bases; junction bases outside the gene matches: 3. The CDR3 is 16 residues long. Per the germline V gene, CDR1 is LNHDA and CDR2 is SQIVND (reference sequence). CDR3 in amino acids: CASSILTSGGYNEQFF. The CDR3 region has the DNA TGTGCCAGTAGTATCCTGACTAGCGGGGGCTACAATGAGCAGTTCTTC.

The CDR3 loop reads CASSLSAGGRGYTF. Here the CDR3 DNA reads TGTGCCAGCAGTTTGTCCGCAGGGGGCCGCGGCTACACCTTC. The V gene is TRBV28, the J gene TRBJ1-2, with 8 nucleotides matching TRBD1. V lost 3 bases and J lost 8; bases outside the gene matches: 8. CDR1 and CDR2 (germline): MDHEN, SYDVKM. This CDR3 contains 14 residues.

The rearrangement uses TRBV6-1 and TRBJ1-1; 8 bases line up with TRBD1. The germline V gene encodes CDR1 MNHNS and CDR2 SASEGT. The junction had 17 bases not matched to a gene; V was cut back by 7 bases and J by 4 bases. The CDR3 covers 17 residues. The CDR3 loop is CASTEEDRVSWGTEAFF. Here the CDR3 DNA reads TGTGCCAGCACTGAGGAGGACAGGGTGAGTTGGGGCACTGAAGCTTTCTTT.

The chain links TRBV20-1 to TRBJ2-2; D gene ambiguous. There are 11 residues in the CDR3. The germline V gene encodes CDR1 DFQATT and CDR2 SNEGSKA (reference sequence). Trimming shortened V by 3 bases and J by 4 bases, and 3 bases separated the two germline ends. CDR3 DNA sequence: TGCAGTGCTAGCGCCACCGGGGAGCTGTTTTTT. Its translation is CSASATGELFF.

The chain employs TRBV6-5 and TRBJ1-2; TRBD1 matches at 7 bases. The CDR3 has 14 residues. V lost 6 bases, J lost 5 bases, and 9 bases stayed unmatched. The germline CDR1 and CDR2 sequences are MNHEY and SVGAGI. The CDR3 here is CASRSPDRLYGYTF. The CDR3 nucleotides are TGTGCCAGCAGGAGTCCGGACAGGCTTTATGGCTACACCTTC.

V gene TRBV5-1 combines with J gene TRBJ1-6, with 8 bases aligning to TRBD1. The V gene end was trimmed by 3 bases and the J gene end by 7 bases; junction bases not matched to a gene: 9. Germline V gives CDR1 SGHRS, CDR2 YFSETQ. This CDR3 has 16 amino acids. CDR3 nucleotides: TGCGCCAGCAGCTCGGGACAGGATCCCGGAAATTCACCCCTCCACTTT. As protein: CASSSGQDPGNSPLHF.

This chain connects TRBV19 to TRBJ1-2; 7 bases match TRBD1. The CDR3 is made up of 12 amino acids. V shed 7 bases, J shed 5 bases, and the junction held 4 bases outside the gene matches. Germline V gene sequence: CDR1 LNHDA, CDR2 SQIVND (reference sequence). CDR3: CASTDRVYGYTF. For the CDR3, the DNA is TGTGCCAGTACTGACAGGGTTTATGGCTACACCTTC.

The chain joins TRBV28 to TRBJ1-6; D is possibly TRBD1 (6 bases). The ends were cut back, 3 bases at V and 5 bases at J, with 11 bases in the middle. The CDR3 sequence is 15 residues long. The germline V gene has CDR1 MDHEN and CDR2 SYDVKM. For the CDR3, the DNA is TGTGCCAGCAGTTTCCCAGGGACAAATAATTCACCCCTCCACTTT. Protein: CASSFPGTNNSPLHF.

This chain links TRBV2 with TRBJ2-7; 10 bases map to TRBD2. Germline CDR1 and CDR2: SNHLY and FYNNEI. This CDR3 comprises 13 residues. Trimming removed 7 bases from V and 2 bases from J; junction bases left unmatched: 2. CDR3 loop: CASTSGGTYEQYF. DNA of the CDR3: TGTGCCAGCACTAGCGGGGGTACCTACGAGCAGTACTTC.

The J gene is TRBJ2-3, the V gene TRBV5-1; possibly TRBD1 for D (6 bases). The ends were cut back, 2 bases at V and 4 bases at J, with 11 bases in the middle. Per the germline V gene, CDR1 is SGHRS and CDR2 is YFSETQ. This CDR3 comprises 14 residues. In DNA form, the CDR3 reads TGCGCCAGCAGCTTTATCAGGGGCCCAGATACGCAGTATTTT. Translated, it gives CASSFIRGPDTQYF.

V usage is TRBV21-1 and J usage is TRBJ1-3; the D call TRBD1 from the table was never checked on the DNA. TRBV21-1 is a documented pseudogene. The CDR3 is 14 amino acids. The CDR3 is CASSKINSGNTIYF. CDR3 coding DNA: TGTGCCAGCAGCAAAATCAACTCTGGAAACACCATATATTTT.

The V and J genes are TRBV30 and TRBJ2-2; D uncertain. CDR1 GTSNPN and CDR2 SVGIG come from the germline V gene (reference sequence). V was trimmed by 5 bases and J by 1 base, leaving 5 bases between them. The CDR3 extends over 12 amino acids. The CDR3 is CAWAVNTGELFF. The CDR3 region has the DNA TGTGCCTGGGCTGTGAACACCGGGGAGCTGTTTTTT. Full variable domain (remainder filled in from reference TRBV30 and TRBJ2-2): SQTIHQWPATLVQPVGSPLSLECTVEGTSNPNLYWYRQAAGRGLQLLFYSVGIGQISSEVPQNLSASRPQDRQFILSSKKLLLSDSGFYLCAWAVNTGELFFGEGSRLTVL.

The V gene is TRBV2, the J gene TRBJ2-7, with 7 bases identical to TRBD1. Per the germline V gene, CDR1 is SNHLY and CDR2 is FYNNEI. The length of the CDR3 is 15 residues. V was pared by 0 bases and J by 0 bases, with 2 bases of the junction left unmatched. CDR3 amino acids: CASSEAGDSSYEQYF. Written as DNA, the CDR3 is TGTGCCAGCAGTGAAGCTGGGGACAGCTCCTACGAGCAGTACTTC.

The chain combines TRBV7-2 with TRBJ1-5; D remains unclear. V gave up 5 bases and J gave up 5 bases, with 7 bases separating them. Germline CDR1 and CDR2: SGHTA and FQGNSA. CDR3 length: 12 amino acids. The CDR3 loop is CASSLNYQPQHF. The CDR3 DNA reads TGTGCCAGCAGCCTAAACTATCAGCCCCAGCATTTT.